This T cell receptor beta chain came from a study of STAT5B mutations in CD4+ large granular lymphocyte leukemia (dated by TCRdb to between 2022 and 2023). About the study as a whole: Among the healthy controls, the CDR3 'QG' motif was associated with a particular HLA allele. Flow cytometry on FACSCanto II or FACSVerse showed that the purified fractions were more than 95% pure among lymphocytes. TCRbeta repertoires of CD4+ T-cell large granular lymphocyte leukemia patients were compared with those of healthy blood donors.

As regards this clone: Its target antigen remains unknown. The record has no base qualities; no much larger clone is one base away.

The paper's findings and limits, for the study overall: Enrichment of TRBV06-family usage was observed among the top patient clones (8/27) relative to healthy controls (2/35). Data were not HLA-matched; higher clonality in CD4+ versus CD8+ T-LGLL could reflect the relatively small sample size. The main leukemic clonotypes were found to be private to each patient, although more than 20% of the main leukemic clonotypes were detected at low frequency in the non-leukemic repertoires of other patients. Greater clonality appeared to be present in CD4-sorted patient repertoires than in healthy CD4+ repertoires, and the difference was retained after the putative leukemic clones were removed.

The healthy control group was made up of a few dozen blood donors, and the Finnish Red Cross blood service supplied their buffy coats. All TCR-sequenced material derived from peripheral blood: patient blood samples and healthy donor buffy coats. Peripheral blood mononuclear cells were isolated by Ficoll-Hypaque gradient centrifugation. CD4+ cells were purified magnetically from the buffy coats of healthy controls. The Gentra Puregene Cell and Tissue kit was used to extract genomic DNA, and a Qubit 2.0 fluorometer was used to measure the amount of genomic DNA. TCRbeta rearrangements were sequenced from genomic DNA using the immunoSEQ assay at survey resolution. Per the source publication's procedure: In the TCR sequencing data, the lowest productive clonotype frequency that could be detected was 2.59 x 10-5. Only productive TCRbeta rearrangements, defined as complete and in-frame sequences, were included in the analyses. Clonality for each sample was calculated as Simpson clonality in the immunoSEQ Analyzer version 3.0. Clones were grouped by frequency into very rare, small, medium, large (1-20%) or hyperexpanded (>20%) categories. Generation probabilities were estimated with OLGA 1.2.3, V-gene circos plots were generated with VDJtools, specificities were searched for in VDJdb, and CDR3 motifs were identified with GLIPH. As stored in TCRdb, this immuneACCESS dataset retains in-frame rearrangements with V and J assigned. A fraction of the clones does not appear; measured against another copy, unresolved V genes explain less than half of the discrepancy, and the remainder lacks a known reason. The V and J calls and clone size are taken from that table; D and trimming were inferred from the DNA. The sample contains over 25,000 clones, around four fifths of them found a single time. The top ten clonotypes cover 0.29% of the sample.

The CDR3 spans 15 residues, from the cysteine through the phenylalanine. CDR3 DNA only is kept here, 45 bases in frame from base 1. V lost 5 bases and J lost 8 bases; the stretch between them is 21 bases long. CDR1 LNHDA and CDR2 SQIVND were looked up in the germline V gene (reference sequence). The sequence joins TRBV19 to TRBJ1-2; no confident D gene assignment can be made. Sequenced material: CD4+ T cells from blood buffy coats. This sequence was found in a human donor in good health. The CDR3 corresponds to CASSFIRPRTEGYTF. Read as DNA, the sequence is TGTGCCAGTAGTTTTATCAGGCCCAGGACGGAAGGCTACACCTTC. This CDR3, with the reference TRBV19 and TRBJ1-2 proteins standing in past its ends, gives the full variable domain DGGITQSPKYLFRKEGQNVTLSCEQNLNHDAMYWYRQDPGQGLRLIYYSQIVNDFQKGDIAEGYSVSREKKESFPLTVTSAQKNPTAFYLCASSFIRPRTEGYTFGSGTRLTVV.